Listed below are T cell receptor beta chains from one sample, sequenced in a study of blood T cell repertoires in COVID-19. Produced via immunoSEQ multiplex PCR; TCRdb's table is partial and in-frame only. The sample has around 280,000 clones; roughly 89% are singletons. The sequencing input was PBMCs or T cells enriched from blood (not recorded which). Receptor source: a woman aged 40 to 49 who had recovered from COVID-19. CDR3s include the opening cysteine and the closing phenylalanine or tryptophan. The D gene is left open where the match is weak. Clone size is stated in some rows and not others, as once, few, many or a class when expanded.

clone_size: -; d_call: TRBD1; j_call: TRBJ1-2; v_call: TRBV4-1; cdr3_nt: TGCGCCAGCAGCCAAGGGGACAGGGGGAACTATGGCTACACCTTC; cdr3_aa: CASSQGDRGNYGYTF
clone_size: -; d_call: TRBD1; j_call: TRBJ1-1; v_call: TRBV6-1; cdr3_nt: TGTGCCAGCAGTGAAGCTGGGACAGGGAACACTGAAGCTTTCTTT; cdr3_aa: CASSEAGTGNTEAFF
clone_size: -; d_call: -; j_call: TRBJ1-3; v_call: TRBV7-2; cdr3_nt: TGTGCCAGCAGCCCTTACCAGTTCTCTGGAAACACCATATATTTT; cdr3_aa: CASSPYQFSGNTIYF
clone_size: -; d_call: TRBD1; j_call: TRBJ2-7; v_call: TRBV5-1; cdr3_nt: TGCGCCAGCAGCTTTACGGGACAGCCACCCTACGAGCAGTACTTC; cdr3_aa: CASSFTGQPPYEQYF
clone_size: -; d_call: TRBD1; j_call: TRBJ1-5; v_call: TRBV2; cdr3_nt: TGTGCCAGCCGACCAATGACAGGGGTTAATCAGCCCCAGCATTTT; cdr3_aa: CASRPMTGVNQPQHF
clone_size: -; d_call: -; j_call: TRBJ1-2; v_call: TRBV6-6; cdr3_nt: TGTGCCAGCAGTTACGGGACTAAGCGGGGCTACACCTTC; cdr3_aa: CASSYGTKRGYTF
clone_size: -; d_call: -; j_call: TRBJ2-3; v_call: TRBV11-3; cdr3_nt: TGTGCCAGCAGCTTAGGCGGAAGTTCAGATACGCAGTATTTT; cdr3_aa: CASSLGGSSDTQYF
clone_size: once; d_call: TRBD1; j_call: TRBJ1-2; v_call: TRBV19; cdr3_nt: TGTGCCAGTAGTAATACGGGACAGGGATTATCTGGCTACACCTTC; cdr3_aa: CASSNTGQGLSGYTF
clone_size: -; d_call: TRBD1; j_call: TRBJ1-2; v_call: TRBV5-1; cdr3_nt: TGCGCCAGCAGCGTCGGACAGGGCTATGGCTACACCTTC; cdr3_aa: CASSVGQGYGYTF
clone_size: -; d_call: -; j_call: TRBJ2-7; v_call: TRBV5-1; cdr3_nt: TGCGCCAGCAGCGAACTCCAATCATCCTACGAGCAGTACTTC; cdr3_aa: CASSELQSSYEQYF
clone_size: -; d_call: TRBD2; j_call: TRBJ2-1; v_call: TRBV27; cdr3_nt: TGTGCCAGCAGCCGACCGGGACTATCCTTTCAGGAGCAGTTCTTC; cdr3_aa: CASSRPGLSFQEQFF
clone_size: -; d_call: -; j_call: TRBJ1-2; v_call: TRBV18; cdr3_nt: TGTGCCAGCTCACCATTCGGGGATTCTGGCTACACCTTC; cdr3_aa: CASSPFGDSGYTF
clone_size: -; d_call: -; j_call: TRBJ1-3; v_call: TRBV14; cdr3_nt: TGTGCCAGCAGCTCAGGGATCACCCGTGGAAACACCATATATTTT; cdr3_aa: CASSSGITRGNTIYF
clone_size: -; d_call: TRBD1; j_call: TRBJ2-2; v_call: TRBV7-9; cdr3_nt: TGTGCCAGCATCACAGGGGGCCGCGCCGGGGAGCTGTTTTTT; cdr3_aa: CASITGGRAGELFF
clone_size: -; d_call: -; j_call: TRBJ1-1; v_call: TRBV5-6; cdr3_nt: TGTGCCAGCAGCTTGTTCCAGGGCCTGAACACTGAAGCTTTCTTT; cdr3_aa: CASSLFQGLNTEAFF
clone_size: many; d_call: TRBD2; j_call: TRBJ2-1; v_call: TRBV24-1; cdr3_nt: TGTGCCACCGGGACTAGTAATAGGAATGAGCAGTTCTTC; cdr3_aa: CATGTSNRNEQFF
clone_size: -; d_call: TRBD1; j_call: TRBJ2-7; v_call: TRBV25-1; cdr3_nt: TGTGCCAGCAGTGCCCGACAGGGGGTATTTTCCTACGAGCAGTACTTC; cdr3_aa: CASSARQGVFSYEQYF
clone_size: -; d_call: TRBD1; j_call: TRBJ1-1; v_call: TRBV28; cdr3_nt: TGTGCCATTCGGACAGGGCTGAACACTGAAGCTTTCTTT; cdr3_aa: CAIRTGLNTEAFF
clone_size: -; d_call: -; j_call: TRBJ1-1; v_call: TRBV5-1; cdr3_nt: TGCGCCAGCAGCTTCGTTGGGATAGGGGGAAACACTGAAGCTTTCTTT; cdr3_aa: CASSFVGIGGNTEAFF
clone_size: -; d_call: -; j_call: TRBJ1-2; v_call: TRBV18; cdr3_nt: TGTGCCAGCTCACTATCCGGGACAACCTATGGCTACACCTTC; cdr3_aa: CASSLSGTTYGYTF
clone_size: -; d_call: TRBD2; j_call: TRBJ2-1; v_call: TRBV27; cdr3_nt: TGTGCCAGCAGTTCCGGGACTAGCGGGCACAATGAGCAGTTCTTC; cdr3_aa: CASSSGTSGHNEQFF
clone_size: -; d_call: -; j_call: TRBJ1-1; v_call: TRBV7-2; cdr3_nt: TGTGCCAGCAGCCCCGGCAGGGGCTCGGGCACTGAAGCTTTCTTT; cdr3_aa: CASSPGRGSGTEAFF
clone_size: -; d_call: -; j_call: TRBJ1-6; v_call: TRBV5-1; cdr3_nt: TGCGCCAGCAGCTCCGGCGGGGGTTCACCCCTCCACTTT; cdr3_aa: CASSSGGGSPLHF
clone_size: -; d_call: TRBD1; j_call: TRBJ1-6; v_call: TRBV27; cdr3_nt: TGTGCCAGCAGTTTGGGACAGGGATTAGAGAATTCACCCCTCCACTTT; cdr3_aa: CASSLGQGLENSPLHF
clone_size: -; d_call: TRBD2; j_call: TRBJ2-5; v_call: TRBV4-3; cdr3_nt: TGCGCCAGCAGCCAAGGCTCGGGGCTAGCGGGAGCGCATGAGACCCAGTACTTC; cdr3_aa: CASSQGSGLAGAHETQYF
clone_size: -; d_call: TRBD2; j_call: TRBJ2-7; v_call: TRBV7-2; cdr3_nt: TGTGCCAGCAGCCCGACTAGCGGGAGTGCCGAGCAGTACTTC; cdr3_aa: CASSPTSGSAEQYF
clone_size: -; d_call: -; j_call: TRBJ1-1; v_call: TRBV30; cdr3_nt: TGTGCCTGGAGTGTACAACGGGAGACTGAAGCTTTCTTT; cdr3_aa: CAWSVQRETEAFF
clone_size: few; d_call: TRBD2; j_call: TRBJ2-5; v_call: TRBV5-1; cdr3_nt: TGCGCCAGCTCACTATCGGGGGGTACCCCAGAGACCCAGTACTTC; cdr3_aa: CASSLSGGTPETQYF
clone_size: -; d_call: TRBD1; j_call: TRBJ1-6; v_call: TRBV19; cdr3_nt: TGTGCCAGTAGTATGACAGGGGTTGCTAATTCACCCCTCCACTTT; cdr3_aa: CASSMTGVANSPLHF
clone_size: -; d_call: -; j_call: TRBJ2-7; v_call: TRBV21-1; cdr3_nt: TGTGCCAGCAGCAAAGCGCGAGGGCGGGACCCCTACGAGCAGTACTTC; cdr3_aa: CASSKARGRDPYEQYF
clone_size: once; d_call: TRBD1; j_call: TRBJ1-1; v_call: TRBV5-1; cdr3_nt: TGCGCCAGCAGCTTGCAGGGGGTGGGGAACACTGAAGCTTTCTTT; cdr3_aa: CASSLQGVGNTEAFF
clone_size: -; d_call: TRBD2; j_call: TRBJ2-1; v_call: TRBV7-9; cdr3_nt: TGTGCCAGCAGCAACCCACTAGCGGGGGGAAACAATGAGCAGTTCTTC; cdr3_aa: CASSNPLAGGNNEQFF
clone_size: -; d_call: TRBD2; j_call: TRBJ2-5; v_call: TRBV15; cdr3_nt: TGTGCCACCAGCAGAGGGGGGGGACTAGCATCGAAGACCCAGTACTTC; cdr3_aa: CATSRGGGLASKTQYF
clone_size: -; d_call: -; j_call: TRBJ1-1; v_call: TRBV30; cdr3_nt: TGTGCCTGGAAACTTCTAGGGGGGGGCACTGAAGCTTTCTTT; cdr3_aa: CAWKLLGGGTEAFF